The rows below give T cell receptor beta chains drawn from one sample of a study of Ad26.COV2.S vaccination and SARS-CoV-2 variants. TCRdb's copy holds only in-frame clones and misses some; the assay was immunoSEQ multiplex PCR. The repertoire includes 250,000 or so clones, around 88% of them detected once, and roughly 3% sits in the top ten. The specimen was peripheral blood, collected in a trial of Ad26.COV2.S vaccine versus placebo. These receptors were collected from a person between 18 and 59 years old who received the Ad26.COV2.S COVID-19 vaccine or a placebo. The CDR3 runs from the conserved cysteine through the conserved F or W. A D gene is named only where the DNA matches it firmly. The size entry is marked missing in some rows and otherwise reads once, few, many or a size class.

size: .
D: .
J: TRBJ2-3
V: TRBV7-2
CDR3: CASSLGGPDTQYF
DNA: TGTGCCAGCAGCTTAGGAGGGCCGGATACGCAGTATTTT

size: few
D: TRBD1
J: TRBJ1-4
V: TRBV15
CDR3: CATSRGFGTDEKLFF
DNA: TGTGCCACCAGCAGAGGATTTGGGACAGATGAAAAACTGTTTTTT

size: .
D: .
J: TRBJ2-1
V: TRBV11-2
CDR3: CASSFSGRSSYNEQFF
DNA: TGTGCCAGCAGCTTTTCGGGCAGAAGCTCCTACAATGAGCAGTTCTTC

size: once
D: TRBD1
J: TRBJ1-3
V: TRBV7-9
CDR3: CASSLQDRAKDSGNTIYF
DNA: TGTGCCAGCAGCTTACAGGACAGGGCAAAAGACTCTGGAAACACCATATATTTT

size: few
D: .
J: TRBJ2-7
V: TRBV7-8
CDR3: CASSFMAAANYYEQYF
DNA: TGTGCCAGCAGCTTTATGGCAGCCGCAAACTACTACGAGCAGTACTTC

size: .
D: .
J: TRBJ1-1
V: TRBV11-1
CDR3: CASSLATGGFEAFF
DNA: TGTGCCAGCAGCTTAGCCACGGGTGGGTTTGAAGCTTTCTTT

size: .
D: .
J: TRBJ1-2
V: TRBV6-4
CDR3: CASSPGTFSNYGYTF
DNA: TGTGCCAGCAGCCCCGGGACATTCTCTAACTATGGCTACACCTTC

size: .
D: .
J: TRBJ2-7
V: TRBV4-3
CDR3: CASSQGSGTETYEQYF
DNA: TGCGCCAGCAGCCAGGGATCCGGGACGGAGACCTACGAGCAGTACTTC

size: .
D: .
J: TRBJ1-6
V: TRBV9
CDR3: CASSVDGGGHYNSPLHF
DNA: TGTGCCAGCAGCGTAGACGGAGGGGGGCACTATAATTCACCCCTCCACTTT

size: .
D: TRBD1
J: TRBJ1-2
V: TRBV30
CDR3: CARGQGAQLGYTF
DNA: TGTGCCCGGGGACAGGGGGCGCAACTTGGCTACACCTTC

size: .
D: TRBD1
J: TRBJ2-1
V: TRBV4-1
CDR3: CASSPGTGNHEQFF
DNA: TGCGCCAGCAGCCCTGGGACAGGGAACCATGAGCAGTTCTTC

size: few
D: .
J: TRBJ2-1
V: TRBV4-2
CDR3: CASSHRGRGAPADEQFF
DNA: TGTGCCAGCAGCCACCGGGGGAGGGGGGCTCCCGCCGATGAGCAGTTCTTC

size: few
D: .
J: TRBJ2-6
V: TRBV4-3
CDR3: CASSQDGGSSGANVLTF
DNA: TGCGCCAGCAGCCAAGATGGAGGGAGCTCTGGGGCCAACGTCCTGACTTTC

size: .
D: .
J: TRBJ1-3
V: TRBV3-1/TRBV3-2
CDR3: CASSPGHGNTIYF
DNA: TGTGCCAGCAGCCCTGGCCATGGAAACACCATATATTTT

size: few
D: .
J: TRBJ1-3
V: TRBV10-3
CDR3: CAISETRPNSGNTIYF
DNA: TGTGCCATCAGTGAGACAAGGCCTAACTCTGGAAACACCATATATTTT

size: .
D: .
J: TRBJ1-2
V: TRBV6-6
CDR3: CASSYPTPRDYGYTF
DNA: TGTGCCAGCAGTTATCCCACTCCCCGAGACTATGGCTACACCTTC

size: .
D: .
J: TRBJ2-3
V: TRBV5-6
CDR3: CASSLGRQGTDTQYF
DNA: TGTGCCAGCAGCCTGGGGCGTCAGGGCACAGATACGCAGTATTTT

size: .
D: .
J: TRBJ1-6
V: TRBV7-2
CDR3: CASSLGAGRLDSPLHF
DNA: TGTGCCAGCAGCTTGGGGGCGGGACGCCTGGACTCACCCCTCCACTTT

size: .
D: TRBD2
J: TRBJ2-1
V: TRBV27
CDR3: CASSSRGGVFEQFF
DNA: TGTGCCAGCAGTTCGCGGGGGGGGGTTTTTGAGCAGTTCTTC

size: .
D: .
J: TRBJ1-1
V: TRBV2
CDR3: CASRVKPNTEAFF
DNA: TGTGCCAGCAGAGTTAAACCGAACACTGAAGCTTTCTTT

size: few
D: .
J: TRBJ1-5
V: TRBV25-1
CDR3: CASSGALSQPQHF
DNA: TGTGCCAGCAGTGGGGCTCTTAGTCAGCCCCAGCATTTT

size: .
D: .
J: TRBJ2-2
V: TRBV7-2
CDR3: CASSPDRLGYTGELFF
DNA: TGTGCCAGCAGCCCCGACCGCCTCGGATACACCGGGGAGCTGTTTTTT

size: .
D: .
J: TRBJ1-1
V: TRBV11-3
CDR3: CASSLDGPNTEAFF
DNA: TGTGCCAGCAGCTTAGATGGTCCGAACACTGAAGCTTTCTTT

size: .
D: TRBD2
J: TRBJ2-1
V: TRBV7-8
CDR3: CASSLDRSGRGDEQFF
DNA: TGTGCCAGCAGCTTAGATAGGAGCGGGAGGGGGGATGAGCAGTTCTTC

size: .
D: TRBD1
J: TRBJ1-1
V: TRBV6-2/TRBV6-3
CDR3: CASSYESGGRWTEAFF
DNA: TGTGCCAGCAGTTACGAGTCAGGGGGCCGTTGGACTGAAGCTTTCTTT

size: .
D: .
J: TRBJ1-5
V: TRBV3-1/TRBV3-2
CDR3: CASSHRGNQPQHF
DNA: TGTGCCAGCAGCCACAGGGGTAATCAGCCCCAGCATTTT

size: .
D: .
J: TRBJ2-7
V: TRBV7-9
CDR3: CASSLAAAYEQYF
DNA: TGTGCCAGCAGCTTAGCCGCCGCGTACGAGCAGTACTTC

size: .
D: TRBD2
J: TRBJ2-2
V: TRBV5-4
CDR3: CASSLGTSGSWPGELFF
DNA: TGTGCCAGCAGCTTGGGGACTAGCGGGAGTTGGCCCGGGGAGCTGTTTTTT

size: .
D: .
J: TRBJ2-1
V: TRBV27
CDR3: CASSARSYNEQFF
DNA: TGTGCCAGCAGTGCCCGGAGTTACAATGAGCAGTTCTTC

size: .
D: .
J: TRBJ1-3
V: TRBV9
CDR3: CASSPVGDTIYF
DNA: TGTGCCAGCAGCCCCGTCGGGGACACCATATATTTT

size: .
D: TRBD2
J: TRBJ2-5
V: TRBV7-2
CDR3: CASSLMFWGGETQYF
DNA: TGTGCCAGCAGCTTAATGTTCTGGGGGGGAGAGACCCAGTACTTC

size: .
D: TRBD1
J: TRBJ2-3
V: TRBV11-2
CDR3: CASSPGTGNTDTQYF
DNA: TGTGCCAGCAGCCCCGGGACAGGGAACACAGATACGCAGTATTTT

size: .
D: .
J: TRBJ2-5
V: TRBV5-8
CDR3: CASSLRGLGERQETQYF
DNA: TGTGCCAGCAGCTTGAGGGGGTTAGGGGAGAGACAAGAGACCCAGTACTTC

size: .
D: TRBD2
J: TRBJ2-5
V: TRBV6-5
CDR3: CASRTGGPVKTQYF
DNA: TGTGCCAGCAGAACGGGGGGGCCGGTAAAGACCCAGTACTTC

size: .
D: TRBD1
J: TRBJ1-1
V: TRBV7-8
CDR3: CASSPWTGGLEAFF
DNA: TGTGCCAGCAGCCCTTGGACAGGGGGGCTTGAAGCTTTCTTT

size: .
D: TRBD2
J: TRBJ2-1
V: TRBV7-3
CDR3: CASSSLAGGGNEQFF
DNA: TGTGCCAGCAGCTCATTAGCGGGAGGAGGAAATGAGCAGTTCTTC

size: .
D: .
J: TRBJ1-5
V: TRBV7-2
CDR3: CASSLLPRGSNQPQHF
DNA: TGTGCCAGCAGCTTACTCCCGAGGGGGAGCAATCAGCCCCAGCATTTT

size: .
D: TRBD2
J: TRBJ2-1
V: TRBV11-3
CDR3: CASSRYGLAGDEQFF
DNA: TGTGCCAGCAGCCGCTATGGACTAGCTGGCGATGAGCAGTTCTTC

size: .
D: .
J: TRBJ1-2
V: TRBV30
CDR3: CAWSAGLDGYTF
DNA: TGTGCCTGGAGTGCAGGGTTGGATGGCTACACCTTC

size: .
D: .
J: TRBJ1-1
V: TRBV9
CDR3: CASSPAMPNTEAFF
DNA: TGTGCCAGCAGCCCTGCAATGCCGAACACTGAAGCTTTCTTT

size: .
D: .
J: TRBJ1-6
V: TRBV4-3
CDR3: CASSQDPGNNSPLHF
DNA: TGCGCCAGCAGCCAAGATCCAGGGAATAATTCACCCCTCCACTTT

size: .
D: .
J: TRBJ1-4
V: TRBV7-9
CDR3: CASSLVGGLGEKLFF
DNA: TGTGCCAGCAGCTTAGTCGGGGGGCTGGGTGAAAAACTGTTTTTT

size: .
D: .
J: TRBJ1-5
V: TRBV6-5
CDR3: CASNQGFNQPQHF
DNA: TGTGCCAGCAATCAGGGGTTCAATCAGCCCCAGCATTTT

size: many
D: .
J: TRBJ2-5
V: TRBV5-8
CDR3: CASSSYFGAQYF
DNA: TGTGCCAGCAGCTCCTACTTTGGAGCCCAGTACTTC

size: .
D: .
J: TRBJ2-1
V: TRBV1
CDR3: CTSSQDPSGDEQFF
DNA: TGCACCAGCAGCCAAGACCCTAGCGGCGATGAGCAGTTCTTC

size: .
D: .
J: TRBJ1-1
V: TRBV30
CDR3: CAYMIFNTEAFF
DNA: TGTGCCTATATGATTTTCAACACTGAAGCTTTCTTT

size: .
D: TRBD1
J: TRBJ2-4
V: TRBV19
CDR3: CASTPTGGLNIQYF
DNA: TGTGCCAGTACTCCGACAGGGGGCCTTAACATTCAGTACTTC

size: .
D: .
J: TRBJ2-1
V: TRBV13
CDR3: CASSLDPGTEQFF
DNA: TGTGCCAGCAGCTTAGATCCGGGGACTGAGCAGTTCTTC

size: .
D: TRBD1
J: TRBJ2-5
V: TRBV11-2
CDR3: CASSLRFGTGGYETQYF
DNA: TGTGCCAGCAGCTTAAGATTTGGGACAGGGGGCTACGAGACCCAGTACTTC

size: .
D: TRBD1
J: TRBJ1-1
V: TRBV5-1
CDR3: CASSDARGQGAQAFF
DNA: TGCGCCAGCAGCGACGCCAGGGGCCAGGGGGCACAAGCTTTCTTT

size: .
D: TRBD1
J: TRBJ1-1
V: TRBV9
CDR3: CASSPHRGGEAFF
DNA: TGTGCCAGCAGCCCCCACAGGGGGGGTGAAGCTTTCTTT

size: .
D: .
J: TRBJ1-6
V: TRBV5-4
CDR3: CASSPGKGGYNSPLHF
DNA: TGTGCCAGCAGCCCAGGGAAAGGCGGCTATAATTCACCCCTCCACTTT

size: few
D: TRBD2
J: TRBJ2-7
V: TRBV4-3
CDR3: CASSQGWGGGTYYEQYF
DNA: TGCGCCAGCAGCCAAGGTTGGGGCGGGGGGACCTACTACGAGCAGTACTTC

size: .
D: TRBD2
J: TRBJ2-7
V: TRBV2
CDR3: CASRLGTSGGYEQYF
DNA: TGTGCCAGCCGACTCGGGACTAGCGGGGGTTACGAGCAGTACTTC

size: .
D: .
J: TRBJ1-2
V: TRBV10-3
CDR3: CAISEVTAYGYTF
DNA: TGTGCCATCAGTGAGGTGACAGCTTATGGCTACACCTTC

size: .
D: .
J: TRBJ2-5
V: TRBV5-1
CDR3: CASSLVADFQETQYF
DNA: TGCGCCAGCAGCTTGGTGGCGGACTTCCAAGAGACCCAGTACTTC

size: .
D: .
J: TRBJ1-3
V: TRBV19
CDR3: CASSQDRYSGNTIYF
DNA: TGTGCCAGTAGTCAAGACAGATACTCTGGAAACACCATATATTTT

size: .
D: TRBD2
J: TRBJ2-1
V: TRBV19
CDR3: CASSLTGASGRWVDNEQFF
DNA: TGTGCCAGTAGTCTCACAGGGGCTAGCGGGAGGTGGGTAGACAATGAGCAGTTCTTC

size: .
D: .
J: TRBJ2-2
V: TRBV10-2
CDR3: CASSGVLENTGELFF
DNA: TGCGCCAGCAGTGGGGTACTAGAAAACACCGGGGAGCTGTTTTTT

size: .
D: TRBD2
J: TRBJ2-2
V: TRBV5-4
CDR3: CASSPGGATTGELFF
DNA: TGTGCCAGCAGCCCCGGGGGGGCCACCACCGGGGAGCTGTTTTTT